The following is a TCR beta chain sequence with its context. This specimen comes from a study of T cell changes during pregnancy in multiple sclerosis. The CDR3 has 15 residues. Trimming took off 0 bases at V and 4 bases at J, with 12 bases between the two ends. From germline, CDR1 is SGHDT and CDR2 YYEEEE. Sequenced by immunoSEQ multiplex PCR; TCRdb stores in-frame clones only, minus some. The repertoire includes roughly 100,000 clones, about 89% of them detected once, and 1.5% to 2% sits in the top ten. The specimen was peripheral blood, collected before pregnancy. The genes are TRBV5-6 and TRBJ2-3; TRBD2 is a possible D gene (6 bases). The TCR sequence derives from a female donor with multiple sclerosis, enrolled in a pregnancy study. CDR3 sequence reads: CASSLAGGVADTQYF. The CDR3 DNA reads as TGTGCCAGCAGCTTGGCCGGCGGGGTGGCAGATACGCAGTATTTT.